These 7 T cell receptor beta chains were sequenced from one sample in a study of shared clonotypes between healthy human individuals. CD45RO-negative, CCR7-selected cells formed the naive CD8 fraction, which excluded terminally differentiated effector memory CD45RA+ cells. Measured with immunoSEQ multiplex PCR; TCRdb has only the in-frame clones, and not every one. Seen here are some 2 million clones, about 95% observed once, and the top ten hold 1.1%. The sample was naive CD8+ T cells sorted from blood. Every receptor here comes from a man aged 18 to 29 in good health.

The chain carries TRBV6-4 and TRBJ2-3; TRBD2 agrees at 15 bases. The CDR3 consists of 17 residues. The V segment lost 6 bases and the J segment 4 bases; nucleotides outside the gene matches: 8. The germline V gene encodes CDR1 MRHNA and CDR2 SNTAGT. The chain's CDR3 is CASSRTSGGAGADTQYF. The DNA of the CDR3 is TGTGCCAGCAGCAGGACTAGCGGGGGGGCCGGAGCAGATACGCAGTATTTT.

The V and J genes are TRBV19 and TRBJ1-1; 9 bases are shared with TRBD1. CDR1 and CDR2 from the germline V gene are LNHDA and SQIVND (reference sequence). The trim removed 6 bases at V and 5 bases at J, leaving 7 bases unmatched. The CDR3 runs to 14 residues. DNA for the CDR3: TGTGCCAGTAGCGGGACAGGGTCGGAGACTGAAGCTTTCTTT. Translated, it gives CASSGTGSETEAFF.

A single count supports this clone. The rearrangement uses TRBV7-9 and TRBJ1-1; 8 bases are shared with TRBD1. Germline V gene sequence: CDR1 SEHNR, CDR2 FQNEAQ (reference sequence). J gave up 1 base and V 2 bases, and 6 bases lay outside the gene matches. The length of the CDR3 is 16 residues. CDR3 residues: CASSLNNQGANTEAFF. The CDR3 DNA reads TGTGCCAGCAGCTTAAATAACCAGGGGGCGAACACTGAAGCTTTCTTT.

The chain recombines TRBV4-1 with TRBJ2-2, with 8 bases fitting TRBD1. The V gene's germline CDR1 is MGHRA and CDR2 YSYEKL. This CDR3 has 16 residues. V shed 4 bases and J 4 bases; nucleotides not matched to a gene: 8. CDR3 DNA sequence: TGCGCCAGCAGCCTTTCAGGGGGCGAAGGCACCGGGGAGCTGTTTTTT. It encodes CASSLSGGEGTGELFF.

The V and J genes are TRBV10-3 and TRBJ1-1; D remains unclear. The CDR3 runs 12 residues. Germline V gene sequence: CDR1 ENHRY, CDR2 SYGVKD. V was trimmed by 3 bases and J by 4 bases, leaving 6 bases between them. DNA of the CDR3: TGTGCCATCAGTGACAGGATCACTGAAGCTTTCTTT. The encoded protein is CAISDRITEAFF.

The chain couples TRBV2 to TRBJ2-1; D perhaps matches TRBD2 (6 bases). The CDR3 contains 14 residues. From germline, CDR1 is SNHLY and CDR2 FYNNEI. V was trimmed by 3 bases and J by 3 bases, leaving 9 bases between them. CDR3 nucleotide sequence: TGTGCCAGCAGTGAGGACTACTACTACAATGAGCAGTTCTTC. Residues: CASSEDYYYNEQFF.

This chain links TRBV11-1 with TRBJ2-7; 8 nucleotides align to TRBD1. Trimming took 0 bases from V and 3 from J; bases not matched to a gene: 1. The CDR3 extends over 14 amino acids. Germline V gives CDR1 SGHAT, CDR2 FQDESV (reference sequence). CDR3 nucleotides: TGTGCCAGCAGCTTAGCGGGACAGGACTACGAGCAGTACTTC. This encodes CASSLAGQDYEQYF.